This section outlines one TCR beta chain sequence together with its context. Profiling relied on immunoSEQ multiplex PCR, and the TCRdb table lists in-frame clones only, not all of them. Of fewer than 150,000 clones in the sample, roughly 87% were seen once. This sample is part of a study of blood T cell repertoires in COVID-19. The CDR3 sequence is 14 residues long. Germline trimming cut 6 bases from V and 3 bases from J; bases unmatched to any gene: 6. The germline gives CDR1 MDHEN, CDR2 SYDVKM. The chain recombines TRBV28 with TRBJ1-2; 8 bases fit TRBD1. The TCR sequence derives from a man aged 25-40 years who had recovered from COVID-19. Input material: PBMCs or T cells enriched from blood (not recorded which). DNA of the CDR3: TGTGCCAGCAGGCCAGGGGGCGTCGACTATGGCTACACCTTC. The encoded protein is CASRPGGVDYGYTF.